The T cell receptor (beta chain) under discussion was sequenced for a study of cytomegalovirus exposure and HLA in healthy donors. CDR3 length: 14 residues. Trimming cost V 10 bases and J 8 bases, with 20 bases left between them. Germline assignment: CDR1 LNHDA and CDR2 SQIVND (reference sequence). Overall study results and limits: The authors later found most CMV-associated TCR beta chains appeared HLA-restricted. According to a later analysis, donors in an Asian-associated ancestry cluster reportedly had fewer N-insertions than the approximately 730-donor mean. Reports indicate that TCR beta sequences accurately predicted the HLA-A and HLA-B alleles of most subjects.

Primers included in the PCR were 60 Vbeta and 13 Jbeta primers. The repertoire was sequenced with immunoSEQ multiplex PCR; TCRdb's copy has only in-frame clones and lacks some. This table has about 200,000 clones, about 84% appearing once. Concerning this clone itself: The antigen is undetermined.

Input material: PBMCs. This rearrangement joins TRBV19 to TRBJ1-4; D may be TRBD1 (5 bases). This TCR was sampled from a woman aged 30 to 39 in good health and CMV-seropositive. CDR3 bases: TGTGCCACCTCTGACAGCGGGAAAGGGGAAAAACTGTTTTTT. It codes for CATSDSGKGEKLFF. Full variable domain (rest looked up from reference TRBV19 and TRBJ1-4): DGGITQSPKYLFRKEGQNVTLSCEQNLNHDAMYWYRQDPGQGLRLIYYSQIVNDFQKGDIAEGYSVSREKKESFPLTVTSAQKNPTAFYLCATSDSGKGEKLFFGSGTQLSVL.